What follows are 8 T cell receptor beta chains derived from one specimen sequenced in a study of blood T cells in healthy people across ages. Combining a sample-barcoded 5' primer with a J-beta primer mix, a second PCR ran for about 7 to 12 cycles. One entry per CDR3 protein results from TCRdb running MiXCR on the 5' RACE reads. In the table there are around 320,000 distinct CDR3 sequences, 25% to 30% of which are singletons. Sequenced sample: blood. The source of these receptors is a woman aged 70-85 years in good health.

This clonotype was recorded many times. The rearrangement joins TRBV5-1 to TRBJ2-3; TRBD1 is a possible D gene (7 bases). This CDR3 spans 15 amino acids. The germline V gene has CDR1 SGHRS and CDR2 YFSETQ. V lost 4 bases to trimming and J lost 3 bases, with 15 bases between them. CDR3 bases: TGCGCCAGCAGCAAAGGACAGGAGGGGACAGATACGCAGTATTTT. It specifies CASSKGQEGTDTQYF.

The V and J genes are TRBV20-1 and TRBJ2-5, with D unresolved. CDR3 length: 11 amino acids. V was cut by 5 bases and J by 5 bases, with 9 bases left in between. Germline CDR1 DFQATT, CDR2 SNEGSKA (reference sequence). The CDR3 DNA is TGCAGTGCTGATGAGTGGGAGACCCAGTACTTC. It is translated as CSADEWETQYF.

This chain joins TRBV6-2 or TRBV6-3 and TRBJ1-5, with D possibly being TRBD1 (5 bases). The length of the CDR3 is 15 residues. Looked up from germline, CDR1 is MNHEY and CDR2 is SVGEGT. V was cut by 6 bases and J by 4 bases, with 16 bases left in between. The DNA for the CDR3 is TGTGCCAGCAGCCTAGGTATGGGGGGAAATCAGCCCCAGCATTTT. Protein: CASSLGMGGNQPQHF.

This clonotype was detected only a few times. The V gene is TRBV6-2 or TRBV6-3, the J gene TRBJ1-2; 7 bases are shared with TRBD1. This CDR3 comprises 14 residues. Germline-derived CDR1 and CDR2 are MNHEY and SVGEGT. The ends lost 2 bases at V and 8 bases at J; junction bases unmatched: 8. The CDR3 region has the DNA TGTGCCAGCAGTTACACAGGGGAAGGGAAAGGCTACACCTTC. It specifies CASSYTGEGKGYTF.

This clonotype turned up a few times. The chain joins TRBV14 to TRBJ2-1, with 9 bases identical to TRBD1. The CDR3 sequence is 13 residues long. Germline V gene lookup returns CDR1 SGHDN and CDR2 FVKESK. Germline trimming cut 6 bases from V and 9 bases from J; bases unmatched to any gene: 6. For the CDR3, the DNA is TGTGCCAGCAGAGGACAGGGGTGGGGTGAGCAGTTCTTC. Translated, it gives CASRGQGWGEQFF.

There are a few counts of this clonotype. This rearrangement joins TRBV7-2 to TRBJ2-2, with D perhaps matching TRBD1 (6 bases). Trimming took off 6 bases at V and 1 base at J, with 12 bases between the two ends. In germline, CDR1 is SGHTA, CDR2 FQGNSA. CDR3 size: 15 residues. DNA of the CDR3: TGTGCCAGCAGGACACGACAGGTGAACACCGGGGAGCTGTTTTTT. Translating gives CASRTRQVNTGELFF.

The chain employs TRBV7-2 and TRBJ2-5; 7 nucleotides line up with TRBD1. The CDR3 covers 14 residues. CDR1 is SGHTA and CDR2 is FQGNSA in the germline V gene. The ends lost 5 bases at V and 5 bases at J; junction bases unmatched: 8. The chain's CDR3 is CASSRGDRPETQYF. The CDR3 DNA sequence: TGTGCCAGCAGCCGTGGGGACAGACCGGAGACCCAGTACTTC.

This clonotype was detected once. V usage is TRBV24-1 and J usage is TRBJ2-5, with D possibly TRBD1 on 6 matching bases. Per germline, CDR1 KGHDR and CDR2 SFDVKD. This CDR3 has 15 amino acids. V was trimmed by 4 bases and J by 1 base, leaving 12 bases between them. CDR3 amino acids: CATSDPDSPQETQYF. DNA for the CDR3: TGTGCCACCAGTGACCCGGACAGCCCCCAAGAGACCCAGTACTTC.